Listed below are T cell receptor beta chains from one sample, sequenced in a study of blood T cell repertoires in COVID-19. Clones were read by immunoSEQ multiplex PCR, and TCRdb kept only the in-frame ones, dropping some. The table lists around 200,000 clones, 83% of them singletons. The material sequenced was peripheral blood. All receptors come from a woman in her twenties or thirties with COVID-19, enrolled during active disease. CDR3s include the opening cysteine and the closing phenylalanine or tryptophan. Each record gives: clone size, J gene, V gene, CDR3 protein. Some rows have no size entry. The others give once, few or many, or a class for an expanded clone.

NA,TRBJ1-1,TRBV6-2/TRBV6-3,CASSYSIGEMNTEAFF
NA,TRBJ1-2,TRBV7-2,CASSLDRIYGYTF
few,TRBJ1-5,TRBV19,CASRKGGGQPQHF
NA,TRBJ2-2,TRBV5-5,CASSLLRAGDTGELFF
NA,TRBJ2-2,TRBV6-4,CASSGTSGVNTGELFF
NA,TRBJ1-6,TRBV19,CATRLPGFNSPLHF
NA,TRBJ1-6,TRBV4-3,CASSQDGGGNSPLHF
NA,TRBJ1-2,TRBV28,CLSGGQGAWYGYTF
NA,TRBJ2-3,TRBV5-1,CASSLGLAGGPSTDTQYF
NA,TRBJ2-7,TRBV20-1,CSASGAGSSYEQYF
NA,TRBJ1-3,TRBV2,CASLAERLFSGNTIYF
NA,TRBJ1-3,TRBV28,CASSLSSGDGNTIYF
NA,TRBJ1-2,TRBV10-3,CAISESGARVGYTF
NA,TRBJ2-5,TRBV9,CASSVDRAQETQYF
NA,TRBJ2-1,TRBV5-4,CASSLGVGLAGARREQFF
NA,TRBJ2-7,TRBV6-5,CASSFGQGEVEQYF